What follows describes a single T cell receptor beta chain. The data originate from a study of cytomegalovirus exposure and HLA in healthy donors. The PCR made use of 60 Vbeta and 13 Jbeta primers. TCRdb's copy holds only in-frame clones and misses some; the assay was immunoSEQ multiplex PCR. The table lists some 130,000 clones, under 85% of them singletons, with roughly 3% in the top ten. Germline-derived CDR1 and CDR2 are SGHRS and YFSETQ. The CDR3 contains 15 residues. Between the trimmed V and J ends, which lost 5 bases and 2 bases, there was a span of 13 bases. The rearrangement uses TRBV5-1 and TRBJ1-4; weak D call: TRBD1 (5 bases). This TCR was recovered from a young man in good health and CMV-seronegative. The sample consisted of PBMCs. The CDR3, as DNA: TGCGCCAGCAGTGGGGACTCCGGCACTAATGAAAAACTGTTTTTT. This gives the protein CASSGDSGTNEKLFF.